A selection of T cell receptor beta chains follows, all from one sample in a study of OX40 agonist ivuxolimab in advanced cancers. Sequencing used immunoSEQ multiplex PCR; TCRdb keeps in-frame clones, though not all of them. Of roughly 80,000 clones in the sample, around 83% are singletons; the top ten hold 2% to 2.5%. This specimen was CD4+ or CD8+ T cells sorted from blood, taken in a trial of the OX40 agonist ivuxolimab. All receptors derive from an adult with an advanced solid tumor such as melanoma, head and neck, liver or kidney cancer. Each CDR3 is given with its conserved first and last residue. The D gene is left open where the match is weak.

j_call	v_call	d_call	cdr3_aa
TRBJ2-6	TRBV7-3	.	CASRKGDGPPGANVLTF
.	TRBV7-6	.	CASSSENEQYF
TRBJ1-5	TRBV30	.	CALNDSPNSNQPQHF
TRBJ2-7	TRBV13	.	CASSVDGNEQYF
TRBJ1-1	TRBV9	.	CASSGGTMNTEAFF
TRBJ2-7	TRBV5-1	.	CASSWTVTSYEQYF
TRBJ1-2	TRBV28	.	CASSLPESYGYTF
TRBJ1-3	TRBV30	TRBD1	CAWGRTGGSGNTIYF
TRBJ1-2	TRBV5-6	.	CASSFVRAEFGYTF
TRBJ2-1	TRBV5-4	TRBD1	CASSPMTGGGLGEQFF
TRBJ2-2	TRBV5-1	TRBD1	CASSLIRDRRTGELFF
TRBJ2-7	TRBV2	.	CASRSRSAVVQSYEQYF
TRBJ2-5	TRBV7-8	TRBD1	CASSLYSGRGMEETQYF
TRBJ2-7	TRBV2	.	CAFSTDSFYEQYF
TRBJ2-3	TRBV7-9	.	CASGRADTQYF
TRBJ1-1	TRBV19	.	CASSRHILTEAFF
TRBJ1-5	TRBV27	.	CASSLGRGQPQHF
TRBJ1-1	TRBV5-4	.	CASSRRSTDPNTEAFF
TRBJ2-1	TRBV18	TRBD1	CASSPGTGIVNEQFF
TRBJ2-2	TRBV5-1	TRBD2	CASSLEASGRAGELFF
TRBJ2-7	TRBV18	TRBD2	CASSILPSGGPYEQYF
TRBJ1-1	TRBV19	.	CASSMPRRGLMNTEAFF
TRBJ2-4	TRBV5-1	TRBD1	CASSLGQGASSIQYF
TRBJ1-1	TRBV28	.	CASSSPGGSNTEAFF
TRBJ2-1	TRBV7-9	TRBD2	CASSFQRGQNNEQFF
TRBJ2-1	TRBV6-5	.	CASRRGGGDEQFF
TRBJ2-7	TRBV5-1	TRBD1	CASSSDRVHEQYF
TRBJ2-7	TRBV4-3	.	CASESGSEQYF
TRBJ2-7	TRBV18	.	CASSPRNGPYEQYF
TRBJ1-5	TRBV7-2	.	CAGSLGNNQPQHF
TRBJ1-2	TRBV9	.	CASSALPGFPPYGYTF
TRBJ1-5	TRBV19	.	CASSMSGNQPQHF
TRBJ2-3	TRBV10-2	TRBD1	CASTPSGGTQYF
.	TRBV30	.	CAWSGGLGAYEQYF
TRBJ2-3	TRBV6-6	.	CASSLTADTQYF